The TCR beta chain described here comes from a study of early T cells in non-severe SARS-CoV-2 infection. As for the study in general: The chains were unpaired, and the sequenced material was bulk RNA from unsorted whole blood.

Using its own MiXCR run on the 5' RACE reads, TCRdb lists one record per CDR3 protein. Of fewer than 65,000 distinct CDR3 sequences in the sample, about 9.3% are singletons; the top ten hold under 15%. This clonotype was counted ten times or more. Unmatched junction bases numbered 12, after V lost 8 bases and J lost 3 bases. Looked up from germline, CDR1 is LNHDA and CDR2 is SQIVND (reference sequence). This CDR3 comprises 15 residues. The sequence derives from an adult who was a healthcare worker with PCR-confirmed SARS-CoV-2 infection or an uninfected control (not recorded which). The chain carries TRBV19 and TRBJ2-7, with 8 bases that match TRBD2. Sequenced input: whole blood. The CDR3 DNA reads TGTGCCAGTCGACTTACCGGGAGGGCCCACTACGAGCAGTACTTC. Amino acids: CASRLTGRAHYEQYF.